The T cell receptor (beta chain) described here comes from a study of human T cells and chemical hapten exposure (dated by TCRdb to the early 2020s). For the study in its entirety: For sensitization, 2% DPC in acetone was applied to a 2 cm by 2 cm area of upper inner arm skin. Libraries were pooled for sequencing, and per-sample TCR yields varied mainly because of small differences in library volumes within the pool. This study followed changes in the peripheral blood TCR repertoire in vivo during primary and secondary sensitization of alopecia patients to the hapten diphenylcyclopropenone (DPC). Patch testing was done on the upper back using Finn chambers containing 0.01% DPC, and results were scored after 6 days according to International Contact Dermatitis Research Group standards. Weekly therapeutic DPC doses were additionally applied to the scalp of patients throughout the roughly 22-week study period. Blood samples were taken from patients before sensitization (week 0) and at 2, 6 and about 24 weeks after DPC sensitization. Under 30 alopecia patients gave blood for TCR sequencing at one to four time points (pre-sensitization, 2, 6 and 24 weeks). Most of the patients in the cohort were female, and the cohort covered alopecia areata with under or over 50% scalp involvement, alopecia totalis and alopecia universalis.

General study outcomes and caveats: Because all patients had alopecia, a presumed autoimmune disease, the immune response of the patients might differ from that of healthy individuals. The number of PT1 expanded TCRs positively correlated with patch test score, significant at thresholds 8, 16 and 32 but not 4. After repeated subsampling, the strength of the expansion versus patch-test correlation and the threshold at which it became significant changed. Significantly more large CDR3 similarity clusters were formed by expanded TCRs than by pre-sensitization or healthy control sets, consistent with antigen-driven responses. The number of TCRs above 1 in 1000 frequency did not change with DPC sensitization; there was no evidence of global repertoire structure alterations.

This specimen's time point label, interpreted: pre-sensitization, week 0. The intended sense of this specimen's treatment or condition label: therapeutic diphenylcyclopropenone sensitization with weekly scalp DPC. At every patch-test visit, the blood draw took place before the patch test was put on. Eligible patients were aged 18 to 70, diagnosed with alopecia, deemed suitable for DPC therapy, and excluded if pregnant. Unfractionated whole blood was collected in Tempus Blood RNA tubes, and total RNA was extracted from that blood. Library construction relied on RACE. The listed sequencing device is NextSeq 500. During library preparation, unique molecular identifiers were attached to individual cDNA molecules so that TCRs could be counted in a quantitative, reproducible way. Both TCR alpha and TCR beta chains were sequenced from each blood RNA sample. Per the authors' processing: The median number of TCRs per sample was 95,638, ranging from about 20,000 to 690,600. The Decombinator software suite was used to annotate V, J and CDR3 in the TCR reads. For the PS versus PT1 abundance plots, all samples were subsampled to the same number of TCRs (28,000). Expanded TCRs were defined as absent before sensitization and observed at least eight times at the 2-week time point. TCRdb reprocessed the public reads (quality trimming at Q25 with fastp, clone calling with MiXCR) and kept in-frame beta chains. Every entry covers one CDR3 protein and lists the most common genes and DNA from its rows. None of the V and J calls come from the authors' own analysis; TCRdb made them. The sample has a few hundred thousand distinct CDR3 sequences on record, about 5.4% of them singletons. Less than 9% of the sample goes to the ten largest clones.

The table lists this clonotype with many counts. Its recognized antigen is unknown. No much larger clone exists at a distance of one base, and base qualities are not known. At the junction V is shortened by 7 bases and J by 4 bases, with 19 bases in between. Including cysteine and phenylalanine, the CDR3 has 15 amino acids. The DNA shown is the 45-base CDR3, in frame from base 1. This TCR was sampled from a woman under 30 with alopecia areata. Some clones in this sample may be carry-over from other donors' samples. The sequencing here drew on whole blood, taken in connection with sensitization to the hapten diphenylcyclopropenone (DPC). The V and J genes are TRBV12-3 or TRBV12-4 and TRBJ1-1, with a tentative D gene TRBD1 over 5 matching bases. Here the CDR3 is given as CASTVYDTGPTEAFF. The nucleotide sequence is TGTGCCAGCACTGTCTACGATACGGGGCCCACTGAAGCTTTCTTT.